Listed below are T cell receptor beta chains from one sample, sequenced in a study of response to subunit inactivated influenza vaccine. TCRdb re-called the RT-PCR reads through MiXCR, storing one row per CDR3 protein. The sample shows more than 400,000 distinct CDR3 sequences, about a tenth of them seen only once. The sample consisted of PBMCs from blood, taken 40 to 50 days after vaccination. The receptors shown here come from a man over 45 who received an inactivated influenza vaccine. Each CDR3 is given with its conserved first and last residue. D genes are given only for firm matches. Some rows have no size entry. The others give once, few or many, or a class for an expanded clone.

clone size: .
D gene: .
V gene: TRBV20-1
J gene: TRBJ2-5
CDR3 DNA: TGCAGTGCTAGCAGGGGATCGTATCAAGAGACCCAGTACTTC
CDR3 protein: CSASRGSYQETQYF

clone size: few
D gene: TRBD1
V gene: TRBV18
J gene: TRBJ1-3
CDR3 DNA: TGTGCCAGCTCAGCACCGGGACAGAGCTCTGGAAACACCATATATTTT
CDR3 protein: CASSAPGQSSGNTIYF

clone size: .
D gene: .
V gene: TRBV20-1
J gene: TRBJ2-1
CDR3 DNA: TGCAGTGCTACCGGGACCACCAGCAATGAGCAGTTCTTC
CDR3 protein: CSATGTTSNEQFF

clone size: few
D gene: .
V gene: TRBV28
J gene: TRBJ2-3
CDR3 DNA: TGTGCCAGCAGTGTGACTAGCAGGGGACTAGATACGCAGTATTTT
CDR3 protein: CASSVTSRGLDTQYF

clone size: many
D gene: .
V gene: TRBV29-1
J gene: TRBJ2-5
CDR3 DNA: TGCAGCGTCGAAAACTCAGAGGGGCGAGTAGAAGAGACCCAGTACTTC
CDR3 protein: CSVENSEGRVEETQYF

clone size: many
D gene: TRBD1
V gene: TRBV12-3/TRBV12-4
J gene: TRBJ1-5
CDR3 DNA: TGTGCCAGCAGTGCCGCAGGGGGACAGCCCCAGCATTTT
CDR3 protein: CASSAAGGQPQHF

clone size: .
D gene: TRBD1
V gene: TRBV29-1
J gene: TRBJ2-7
CDR3 DNA: TGCAGCGTTAACGATCCCGGGACAGGGGGCTCCGAGCAGTACTTC
CDR3 protein: CSVNDPGTGGSEQYF

clone size: few
D gene: TRBD1
V gene: TRBV7-2
J gene: TRBJ2-1
CDR3 DNA: TGTGCCAGCAGGCTAGGGACAGGGCACTACAATGAGCAGTTCTTC
CDR3 protein: CASRLGTGHYNEQFF

clone size: .
D gene: .
V gene: TRBV10-3
J gene: TRBJ2-7
CDR3 DNA: TGTGCCATCCAGAGGCCGGGATTCGTGTACGAGCAGTACTTC
CDR3 protein: CAIQRPGFVYEQYF

clone size: few
D gene: .
V gene: TRBV12-3/TRBV12-4
J gene: TRBJ1-2
CDR3 DNA: TGTGCCAGCACTCCGGGGCTGGGGGCTATATTTGGCTACACCTTC
CDR3 protein: CASTPGLGAIFGYTF

clone size: many
D gene: TRBD2
V gene: TRBV7-2
J gene: TRBJ2-7
CDR3 DNA: TGTGCCAGCAGCTGGCTACGGAGCGGGAACGAGCAGTACTTC
CDR3 protein: CASSWLRSGNEQYF

clone size: many
D gene: .
V gene: TRBV7-2
J gene: TRBJ1-1
CDR3 DNA: TGTGCCAGCAGCTCGCAGGGCATGAACACTGAAGCTTTCTTT
CDR3 protein: CASSSQGMNTEAFF

clone size: .
D gene: .
V gene: TRBV7-2
J gene: TRBJ2-7
CDR3 DNA: TGTGCCAGCAGCGCTCAGGGACAATCCTCCTACGAGCAGTACTTC
CDR3 protein: CASSAQGQSSYEQYF

clone size: .
D gene: TRBD2
V gene: TRBV4-1
J gene: TRBJ2-1
CDR3 DNA: TGCGCCAGCAGCCAAGAGCTAGCGGGAGTTGGGAATGAGCAGTTCTTC
CDR3 protein: CASSQELAGVGNEQFF

clone size: .
D gene: TRBD2
V gene: TRBV15
J gene: TRBJ2-3
CDR3 DNA: TGTGCCACCAGCAGACACCCCTCGTTGATGGGGCACACAAAGCGGGGGAGCACAGATACGCAGTATTTT
CDR3 protein: CATSRHPSLMGHTKRGSTDTQYF

clone size: few
D gene: .
V gene: TRBV5-1
J gene: TRBJ1-1
CDR3 DNA: TGCGCCAGCAGTTATGGGGGGGTATCTGAAGCTTTCTTT
CDR3 protein: CASSYGGVSEAFF

clone size: .
D gene: .
V gene: TRBV5-1
J gene: TRBJ2-5
CDR3 DNA: TGCGCCAGCAGCTTGACCGGGAAAACAAACCAAGAGACCCAGTACTTC
CDR3 protein: CASSLTGKTNQETQYF

clone size: .
D gene: TRBD1
V gene: TRBV3-1
J gene: TRBJ1-1
CDR3 DNA: TGTGCCAGCAGCCAAGTCCCGGGACAGGGAGGTGGCACTGAAGCTTTCTTT
CDR3 protein: CASSQVPGQGGGTEAFF

clone size: many
D gene: .
V gene: TRBV29-1
J gene: TRBJ2-7
CDR3 DNA: TGCAGCGTTGAAGATGGATTGGGGGGCTACGAGCAGTACTTC
CDR3 protein: CSVEDGLGGYEQYF

clone size: .
D gene: .
V gene: TRBV4-3
J gene: TRBJ1-2
CDR3 DNA: TGCGCCAGCAGCCAAGGTCTTCGGGGAGCCTCAGGTGGCTACACCTTC
CDR3 protein: CASSQGLRGASGGYTF

clone size: once
D gene: .
V gene: TRBV11-1
J gene: TRBJ2-3
CDR3 DNA: TGTGCCAGCAGCCTAGGACCTTTCACAGATACGCAGTATTTT
CDR3 protein: CASSLGPFTDTQYF

clone size: .
D gene: .
V gene: TRBV12-3/TRBV12-4
J gene: TRBJ2-7
CDR3 DNA: TGTGCCAGCAGCGTGGGACTTTACGAGCAGTACTTC
CDR3 protein: CASSVGLYEQYF